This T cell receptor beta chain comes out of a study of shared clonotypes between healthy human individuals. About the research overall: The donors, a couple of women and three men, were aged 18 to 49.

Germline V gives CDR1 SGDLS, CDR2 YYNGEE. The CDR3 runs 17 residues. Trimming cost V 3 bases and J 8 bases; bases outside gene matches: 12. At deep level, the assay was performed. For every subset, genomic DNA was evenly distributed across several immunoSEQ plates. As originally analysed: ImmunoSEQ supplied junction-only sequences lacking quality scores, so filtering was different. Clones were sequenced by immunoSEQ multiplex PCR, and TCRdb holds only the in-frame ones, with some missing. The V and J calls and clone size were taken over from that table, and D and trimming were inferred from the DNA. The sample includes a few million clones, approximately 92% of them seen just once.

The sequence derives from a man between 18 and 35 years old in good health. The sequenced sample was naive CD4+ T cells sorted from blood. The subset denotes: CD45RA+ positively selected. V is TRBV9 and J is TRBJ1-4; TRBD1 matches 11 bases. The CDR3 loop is CASSGSKMGQGGEKLFF. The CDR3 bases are TGTGCCAGCAGCGGTAGTAAAATGGGACAGGGGGGCGAAAAACTGTTTTTT.